Included here is one T cell receptor (beta chain) sequence, with context. The data derive from a study of blood T cell repertoires in COVID-19. Libraries were prepared by immunoSEQ multiplex PCR; TCRdb keeps only in-frame clonotypes and omits some of them. The sample lists under 20,000 clones, about four fifths seen once, with 11% in the top ten. V was shortened by 1 base and J by 4 bases, with 10 bases between the two germline ends. This CDR3 has 15 amino acids. The germline CDR1 and CDR2 sequences are SEHNR and FQNEAQ (reference sequence). The receptor comes from a man older than 75 with acute or convalescent COVID-19. This chain uses TRBV7-9 with TRBJ1-4; tentatively, D is TRBD1 (5 bases). The sample comprised peripheral blood. The CDR3 spells CASSLGSRVNEKLFF. In DNA form, the CDR3 reads TGTGCCAGCAGCTTAGGTTCCAGGGTTAATGAAAAACTGTTTTTT. The full variable domain, completed using reference TRBV7-9 and TRBJ1-4, is DTGVSQNPRHKITKRGQNVTFRCDPISEHNRLYWYRQTLGQGPEFLTYFQNEAQLEKSRLLSDRFSAERPKGSFSTLEIQRTEQGDSAMYLCASSLGSRVNEKLFFGSGTQLSVL.